The 20 T cell receptor beta chains reported below all come from one sample, sequenced in a study of blood T cells in healthy people across ages. Alongside a J-beta primer mix, a sample-barcoded 5' primer served in a second PCR lasting about 7 to 12 cycles. TCRdb redid the calling of the 5' RACE reads with MiXCR, one entry per CDR3 protein. This table holds approximately 780,000 distinct CDR3 sequences, around a quarter found once. This sample also belongs to another study, concerning T cells of mothers and their children.

Sequencing used blood. The receptor source for this set is a boy younger than 18 in good health.

The CDR3 reads CSVAGTGSETQYF. The DNA of the CDR3 is TGCAGCGTTGCCGGGACAGGGAGTGAGACCCAGTACTTC. The chain is built from TRBV29-1 and TRBJ2-5; TRBD1 aligns across 9 bases. Per germline, CDR1 SQVTM and CDR2 ANQGSEA. V shed 4 bases, J shed 5 bases, and the junction held 5 bases outside the gene matches. CDR3 length: 13 residues.

This chain uses TRBV9 with TRBJ1-4, with D possibly being TRBD1 (5 bases). In germline, CDR1 is SGDLS, CDR2 YYNGEE. The CDR3 is made up of 14 amino acids. V was pared by 3 bases and J by 7 bases, with 13 bases between. The CDR3 DNA reads as TGTGCCAGCAGCGCGACAGTCGCTGGTGAAAAACTGTTTTTT. This codes for CASSATVAGEKLFF.

This clonotype was found a few times. This sequence joins TRBV7-3 and TRBJ1-2; D is undetermined. The germline CDR1 and CDR2 sequences are SGHTA and FQGTGA. There are 15 residues in the CDR3. Trimming shortened V by 5 bases and J by 0 bases, and 13 bases separated the two germline ends. In DNA, the CDR3 is TGTGCCAGCAGCCCTGGCGGGGTTTCTAACTATGGCTACACCTTC. Translating gives CASSPGGVSNYGYTF.

This clonotype has only a few counts. V usage is TRBV7-2 and J usage is TRBJ2-2; weak D call: TRBD1 (6 bases). Germline lookup yields CDR1 SGHTA and CDR2 FQGNSA. CDR3 length: 16 residues. V was cut by 2 bases and J by 13 bases, with 23 bases left in between. The CDR3 loop is CASSLWVTGPVQGLFF. CDR3 in DNA: TGTGCCAGCAGCTTATGGGTGACAGGTCCCGTCCAGGGGCTGTTTTTT.

This clonotype has just a few counts. The rearrangement links TRBV5-1 to TRBJ1-2, with 10 bases fitting TRBD1. The CDR3 sequence is 15 residues long. Per the germline V gene, CDR1 is SGHRS and CDR2 is YFSETQ. J lost 5 bases, V lost 6 bases, and 10 bases had no gene match. The CDR3 region has the DNA TGCGCCAGCAATTCGGGACAGGGGTTTTCTTATGGCTACACCTTC. It translates to CASNSGQGFSYGYTF.

The sample holds a few counts of this clonotype. The junction differs from germline at one of its ends, possibly a read error. V is TRBV5-1 and J is TRBJ2-5; TRBD1 or TRBD2 may be the D gene (5 bases each). Germline CDR1 and CDR2: SGHRS and YFSETQ. CDR3 length: 15 residues. CDR3 residues: CASSLATSGRATQCF. The CDR3 bases are TGCGCCAGCAGCTTGGCCACGTCAGGGCGGGCGACCCAGTGCTTC.

The gene calls are TRBV29-1 and TRBJ2-5; D might be TRBD1 or TRBD2, each matching 5 bases. Germline V lookup: CDR1 SQVTM, CDR2 ANQGSEA. V lost 4 bases and J 3 bases, leaving 15 bases between the germline ends. The CDR3 sequence is 14 residues long. The CDR3 is CSVARDGLEETQYF. In DNA, the CDR3 is TGCAGCGTTGCTAGGGACGGCCTCGAAGAGACCCAGTACTTC.

This clonotype was counted between two and nine times. The chain uses TRBV24-1 and TRBJ2-5; D is undetermined. Per germline, CDR1 KGHDR and CDR2 SFDVKD. The CDR3 runs 13 residues. V gave up 8 bases and J gave up 2 bases, with 11 bases separating them. The CDR3 bases are TGTGCCACCATTCTACAGAGGCAAGAGACCCAGTACTTC. Protein product: CATILQRQETQYF.

This clonotype has more than one count but fewer than ten. The J gene is TRBJ1-4, the V gene TRBV6-5, with 8 bases matching TRBD1. V gave up 5 bases and J gave up 8 bases; unmatched junction bases: 7. The CDR3 spans 14 residues. CDR1 is MNHEY, CDR2 SVGAGI, per germline. The CDR3 loop is CASSKQDRAEKLFF. The DNA of the CDR3 is TGTGCCAGCAGTAAACAGGACAGGGCGGAAAAACTGTTTTTT.

The chain uses TRBV4-2 and TRBJ2-7, with D perhaps TRBD1 or TRBD2 (6 bases each). Germline CDR1 is LGHNA and CDR2 is YNFKEQ. The CDR3 spans 14 residues. V was cut by 0 bases and J by 6 bases, with 12 bases left in between. DNA for the CDR3: TGTGCCAGCAGCCAAGACCCGGGGGCGGGCGAGCAGTACTTC. Residues: CASSQDPGAGEQYF.

The CDR3 loop reads CASSNSGGWIETQYF. The CDR3 bases are TGTGCCAGCAGCAACTCAGGGGGCTGGATTGAGACCCAGTACTTC. This chain links TRBV3-1 with TRBJ2-5; TRBD1 agrees at 8 bases. The V gene end was trimmed by 5 bases and the J gene end by 5 bases; junction bases not matched to a gene: 10. In germline, CDR1 is LGHDT, CDR2 YNNKEL (reference sequence). The CDR3 extends over 15 amino acids.

This clonotype appeared a few times. J is TRBJ2-3 and V is TRBV12-3 or TRBV12-4; D perhaps matches TRBD2 (6 bases). This CDR3 region has 15 residues. Between the trimmed V and J ends, which lost 8 bases and 5 bases, there was a span of 20 bases. The CDR3 reads CASSPEGPPGDTQYF. DNA for the CDR3: TGTGCCAGCTCCCCGGAGGGGCCGCCCGGAGATACGCAGTATTTT.

CDR3 region: CASSVMGGDTQYF. CDR3 nucleotide sequence: TGTGCCAGCAGTGTAATGGGAGGAGATACGCAGTATTTT. This rearrangement joins TRBV6-1 to TRBJ2-3; D is possibly TRBD2 (6 bases). The CDR3 contains 13 residues. V gave up 4 bases and J gave up 5 bases, with 10 bases separating them. Germline CDR1 is MNHNS and CDR2 is SASEGT.

The chain joins TRBV10-3 to TRBJ2-3; TRBD1 agrees at 7 bases. CDR1 is ENHRY and CDR2 is SYGVKD in the germline V gene. The J segment lost 0 bases and the V segment lost 1 base, leaving 1 base of the junction unmatched. The CDR3 is 15 amino acids. CDR3: CAISEWDSSTDTQYF. CDR3 coding DNA: TGTGCCATCAGTGAGTGGGACAGTAGCACAGATACGCAGTATTTT.

This chain uses TRBV28 with TRBJ1-5; 7 bases are a match to TRBD1. V gave up 11 bases and J gave up 4 bases; unmatched junction bases: 8. Germline V CDR1 and CDR2: MDHEN, SYDVKM. The CDR3 is 13 amino acids. CDR3 residues: CAVPGGRNQPQHF. The CDR3 DNA sequence: TGTGCCGTCCCAGGGGGACGTAATCAGCCCCAGCATTTT.

This clonotype has only a few counts. V usage is TRBV12-3 or TRBV12-4 and J usage is TRBJ2-1; TRBD2 aligns across 16 bases. The CDR3 has 16 residues. Unmatched junction bases numbered 1, after V lost 6 bases and J lost 2 bases. For the CDR3, the DNA is TGTGCCAGCAGGGGGACTAGCGGGGGGGCCTACAATGAGCAGTTCTTC. Protein sequence: CASRGTSGGAYNEQFF.

This chain connects TRBV7-9 to TRBJ1-6, with D maybe TRBD1 (6 bases). Trimming took 1 base from V and 7 from J, leaving 14 bases between them. Germline CDR1 reads SEHNR; CDR2 reads FQNEAQ (reference sequence). This CDR3 is 16 amino acids long. CDR3 sequence: CASSLGGGSWNSPLHF. Here the CDR3 DNA reads TGTGCCAGCAGCTTAGGCGGGGGCTCTTGGAATTCACCCCTCCACTTT.

This sequence joins TRBV20-1 and TRBJ2-5, with TRBD2 as a possible D gene (6 bases). This CDR3 comprises 12 residues. Germline lookup yields CDR1 DFQATT and CDR2 SNEGSKA (reference sequence). V shed 4 bases and J shed 2 bases, with 8 bases lying between them. The CDR3 region is CSAIAVQETQYF. For the CDR3, the DNA is TGCAGTGCTATAGCGGTGCAAGAGACCCAGTACTTC.

This clonotype was seen more than once but under ten times. V and J are TRBV15 and TRBJ2-3; the D is unclear. This CDR3 has 13 amino acids. V lost 8 bases and J 6 bases, leaving 15 bases between the germline ends. The germline CDR1 and CDR2 sequences are LNHNV and YYDKDF (reference sequence). The CDR3 DNA sequence: TGTGCCACCCTCAAGGCATCTGCGGATACGCAGTATTTT. This encodes CATLKASADTQYF.

In regard to this clonotype: At one end the junction does not follow the germline gene, possibly because of a read error. V is TRBV25-1 and J is TRBJ1-1; tentative D call: TRBD1 (5 bases). The CDR3 sequence is 15 residues long. The germline gives CDR1 MGHDK, CDR2 SYGVNS. CDR3 sequence (DNA): TGTGCCGGCAGTGAAAGCACAGGCTTGGGCACTGAAGCTTTCTTT. Protein sequence: CAGSESTGLGTEAFF.